The next 18 T cell receptor beta chains were all read from a single sample in a study of blood T cell repertoires in COVID-19. Profiled with immunoSEQ multiplex PCR; TCRdb holds only in-frame clones, not every one. The data hold more than 200,000 clones, with around 84% observed a single time. Sequencing was done on a sample of peripheral blood. The receptors shown here come from a man between 60 and 75 years old with acute or convalescent COVID-19.

V and J are TRBV2 and TRBJ2-7, with D tentatively TRBD1 (6 bases). The V end was cut by 7 bases, the J end by 5 bases, with 12 bases between. This CDR3 has 12 residues. CDR1 and CDR2 from the germline V gene are SNHLY and FYNNEI. CDR3 bases: TGTGCCAGCACAGGCCCAGGGGACGAGCAGTACTTC. Protein: CASTGPGDEQYF.

The chain recombines TRBV19 with TRBJ2-7; 8 positions match TRBD1. The CDR3 runs 16 residues. The germline V gene has CDR1 LNHDA and CDR2 SQIVND (reference sequence). V lost 6 bases to trimming and J lost 4 bases; unmatched junction nucleotides: 14. The CDR3 coding sequence is TGTGCCAGTAGCCTCACTCAGGGGGCGATGGGTTACGAGCAGTACTTC. Translating gives CASSLTQGAMGYEQYF.

The V and J genes are TRBV5-4 and TRBJ2-1; 12 bases are shared with TRBD2. Germline CDR1 SGHNT, CDR2 YYREEE (reference sequence). The CDR3 consists of 18 residues. With V trimmed by 0 bases and J by 7 bases, 11 bases remained unmatched. The CDR3 region has the DNA TGTGCCAGCAGCTTGGCACGTCTAGCGGGGGGGCGCGGAAATGAGCAGTTCTTC. Residues: CASSLARLAGGRGNEQFF.

This clone occurred many times. The J gene is TRBJ1-2, the V gene TRBV5-1, with 7 positions matching TRBD1. The germline CDR1 and CDR2 sequences are SGHRS and YFSETQ. The junction had 5 bases not matched to a gene; V was cut back by 2 bases and J by 4 bases. This CDR3 region has 14 residues. The CDR3 protein is CASSFGQEGYGYTF. The CDR3 DNA reads as TGCGCCAGCAGCTTTGGACAGGAGGGCTATGGCTACACCTTC.

V is TRBV4-1 and J is TRBJ2-3; 8 nucleotides match TRBD2. Trimming cost V 0 bases and J 5 bases; bases outside gene matches: 7. This CDR3 has 16 amino acids. CDR1 is MGHRA, CDR2 YSYEKL, per germline. The CDR3 sequence is CASSQEWRGEGDTQYF. CDR3 nucleotide sequence: TGCGCCAGCAGCCAAGAATGGCGGGGGGAGGGAGATACGCAGTATTTT.

The genes are TRBV28 and TRBJ1-2; D possibly corresponds to TRBD1 (5 bases). V was pared by 2 bases and J by 8 bases, with 9 bases between. The germline V gene has CDR1 MDHEN and CDR2 SYDVKM. The CDR3 is made up of 12 amino acids. The DNA for the CDR3 is TGTGCCAGCAGTTTAACGAGGACAGGCTACACCTTC. This encodes CASSLTRTGYTF.

This chain connects TRBV7-2 to TRBJ2-7, with 9 bases aligning to TRBD1. With 5 bases clipped from V and 0 bases from J, the junction kept 11 bases outside the gene matches. This CDR3 has 17 amino acids. Germline V gene sequence: CDR1 SGHTA, CDR2 FQGNSA. The CDR3 bases are TGTGCCAGCAGCATTCCCCGGGACAGGGCGAGCTCCTACGAGCAGTACTTC. Amino acid sequence: CASSIPRDRASSYEQYF. Full variable domain (remainder filled in from reference TRBV7-2 and TRBJ2-7): GAGVSQSPSNKVTEKGKDVELRCDPISGHTALYWYRQSLGQGLEFLIYFQGNSAPDKSGLPSDRFSAERTGGSVSTLTIQRTQQEDSAVYLCASSIPRDRASSYEQYFGPGTRLTVT.

The rearrangement joins TRBV7-2 to TRBJ1-5, with 8 bases identical to TRBD1. The V and J ends lost 3 bases and 7 bases, in that order; junction bases with no gene match: 11. Germline loops: CDR1 SGHTA, CDR2 FQGNSA. This CDR3 is built from 16 residues. CDR3 DNA sequence: TGTGCCAGCAGCTTCTATTCAGGGGGCTACGGACAGCCCCAGCATTTT. Protein sequence: CASSFYSGGYGQPQHF.

V is TRBV4-3 and J is TRBJ2-3; 7 bases are a match to TRBD2. CDR1 LGHNA and CDR2 YSLEER come from the germline V gene. The J segment lost 5 bases and the V segment lost 3 bases, leaving 2 bases of the junction unmatched. The CDR3 has 13 residues. The CDR3 nucleotides read TGCGCCAGCAGCCAGGGAGGGCGAGATACGCAGTATTTT. Protein product: CASSQGGRDTQYF.

This rearrangement joins TRBV30 to TRBJ1-1; the D gene is possibly TRBD1 (5 bases). The CDR3 has 13 residues. Germline assignment: CDR1 GTSNPN and CDR2 SVGIG (reference sequence). With 4 bases removed from V and 2 bases from J, the gap between germline ends came to 11 bases. CDR3 in amino acids: CAWKTQGNTEAFF. The CDR3 nucleotides read TGTGCCTGGAAGACTCAGGGCAACACTGAAGCTTTCTTT. Supplemented by reference TRBV30 and TRBJ1-1, the full variable domain reads SQTIHQWPATLVQPVGSPLSLECTVEGTSNPNLYWYRQAAGRGLQLLFYSVGIGQISSEVPQNLSASRPQDRQFILSSKKLLLSDSGFYLCAWKTQGNTEAFFGQGTRLTVV.

The CDR3 DNA reads TGTGCCAGTAGTCTGCTAGCGGGAGGGCAGTTCTTC. It specifies CASSLLAGGQFF. This chain joins TRBV19 and TRBJ2-1; 11 bases agree with TRBD2. J gave up 12 bases and V 5 bases, and 3 bases lay outside the gene matches. Germline CDR1 and CDR2: LNHDA and SQIVND (reference sequence). This CDR3 has 12 amino acids.

The chain joins TRBV6-5 to TRBJ1-5; D is possibly TRBD1 (5 bases). V was shortened by 4 bases and J by 4 bases, with 8 bases between the two germline ends. Per the germline V gene, CDR1 is MNHEY and CDR2 is SVGAGI. The CDR3 covers 13 residues. Here the CDR3 reads CASSLRGNQPQHF. The DNA for the CDR3 is TGTGCCAGCAGTTTGCGGGGGAATCAGCCCCAGCATTTT.

A few counts support this clone. V and J are TRBV19 and TRBJ2-7, with TRBD1 identical over 8 bases. The CDR3 sequence is 13 residues long. V lost 6 bases, J lost 3 bases, and 4 bases stayed unmatched. CDR1 is LNHDA, CDR2 SQIVND, per germline (reference sequence). DNA for the CDR3: TGTGCCAGTAGCCGGACAGGGAACTACGAGCAGTACTTC. Protein: CASSRTGNYEQYF.

The V gene is TRBV5-1, the J gene TRBJ2-1; 7 bases match TRBD1. Germline trimming cut 5 bases from V and 6 bases from J; bases unmatched to any gene: 11. Germline CDR1 reads SGHRS; CDR2 reads YFSETQ. The CDR3 runs to 15 residues. The CDR3 here is CASRGTGAGFNEQFF. The CDR3, as DNA: TGCGCCAGCAGAGGTACAGGGGCCGGCTTCAATGAGCAGTTCTTC.

A word on this clone: The junction shows a germline mismatch at one end, possibly a read error. The chain uses TRBV7-7 and TRBJ2-5, with a tentative D call TRBD1 (6 bases). Germline V gives CDR1 SSHAT, CDR2 FNYEAQ (reference sequence). This CDR3 is 15 amino acids long. Here the CDR3 reads CASSKQGDRAETQYF. The DNA of the CDR3 is TGTGCTAGCAGCAAACAGGGAGATCGGGCTGAGACCCAGTACTTC.

The V gene is TRBV7-4, the J gene TRBJ2-7; D not resolved. With 1 base removed from V and 5 bases from J, the gap between germline ends came to 6 bases. Germline assignment: CDR1 SGHVT and CDR2 SQSDAQ. The CDR3 is 12 amino acids. CDR3 nucleotide sequence: TGTGCCAGCAGCTTAGTGGAGAACGAGCAGTACTTC. As protein: CASSLVENEQYF.

The chain has TRBV21-1 and TRBJ2-3; TRBD1 was called by the table and not checked on the DNA. TRBV21-1 is tagged as a pseudogene. The CDR3 sequence is 16 residues long. CDR3: CASNNRPQGRSDTQYF. The CDR3 bases are TGTGCCAGCAATAACCGACCTCAGGGGAGATCAGATACGCAGTATTTT.

V usage is TRBV11-2 and J usage is TRBJ2-7; D may be TRBD2 (5 bases). The CDR3 runs to 13 residues. Trimming pared 2 bases from V and 6 bases from J, leaving 11 bases between. The germline CDR1 and CDR2 sequences are SGHAT and FQNNGV. For the CDR3, the DNA is TGTGCCAGCAGCTTAACCGAGGGCGGCGAGCAGTACTTC. This sequence encodes CASSLTEGGEQYF.